The TCR beta chain described here comes from a study of PD-1 blockade in classical Hodgkin lymphoma. The method was immunoSEQ multiplex PCR; TCRdb's version includes in-frame clones alone and lacks a portion of them. The sample has more than 25,000 clones, around 80% seen once; the top ten hold about 0.64%. Germline V CDR1 and CDR2: SGHRS, YFSETQ. The CDR3 runs to 14 residues. The V end was cut by 0 bases, the J end by 0 bases, with 4 bases between. Sample time point: cycle 4 day 1 (C4D1), after less than seven weeks of nivolumab. No patient escaped relapse after autologous stem cell transplantation, and brentuximab vedotin exposure varied. Purification of CD4+ T cells from thawed PBMCs was achieved by magnetic negative selection.

The rearrangement uses TRBV5-1 and TRBJ1-3; unclear D gene. The specimen was CD4+ T cells from blood, collected before the fourth cycle of nivolumab. The receptor's source is a human donor with classical Hodgkin lymphoma. CDR3 coding DNA: TGCGCCAGCAGCTTGGCCTCCTCTGGAAACACCATATATTTT. This codes for CASSLASSGNTIYF.